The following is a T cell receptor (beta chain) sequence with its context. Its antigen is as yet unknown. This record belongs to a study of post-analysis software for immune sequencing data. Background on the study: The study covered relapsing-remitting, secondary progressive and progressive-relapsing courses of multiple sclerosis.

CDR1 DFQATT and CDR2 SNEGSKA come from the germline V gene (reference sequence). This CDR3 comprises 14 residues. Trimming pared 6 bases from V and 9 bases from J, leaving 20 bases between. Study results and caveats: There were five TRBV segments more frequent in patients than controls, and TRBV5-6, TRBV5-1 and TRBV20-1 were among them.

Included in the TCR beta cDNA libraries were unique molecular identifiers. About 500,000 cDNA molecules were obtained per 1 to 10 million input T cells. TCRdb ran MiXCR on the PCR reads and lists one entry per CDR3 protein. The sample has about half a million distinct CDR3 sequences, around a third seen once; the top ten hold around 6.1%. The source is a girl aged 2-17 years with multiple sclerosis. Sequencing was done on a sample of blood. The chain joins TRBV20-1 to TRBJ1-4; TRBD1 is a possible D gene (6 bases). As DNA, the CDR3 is TGCAGTGCCCTCAGATCCGGGACACCCCAAAAACTGTTTTTT. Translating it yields CSALRSGTPQKLFF.